The next 18 T cell receptor beta chains were all read from a single sample in a study of blood T cell repertoires in COVID-19. Sequencing used immunoSEQ multiplex PCR; TCRdb keeps in-frame clones, though not all of them. Among 200,000 or so clones listed, approximately 91% were seen once. The sequencing sample was made of peripheral blood. All receptors derive from a man aged 65-85 years with active or convalescent COVID-19.

This chain joins TRBV28 and TRBJ2-7; the D is unclear. The ends were cut back, 4 bases at V and 3 bases at J, with 13 bases in the middle. The length of the CDR3 is 14 residues. Per the germline V gene, CDR1 is MDHEN and CDR2 is SYDVKM. CDR3 nucleotide sequence: TGTGCCAGCAGTTCAGTAGCTGAGAACTACGAGCAGTACTTC. Its protein is CASSSVAENYEQYF.

The chain employs TRBV5-4 and TRBJ1-1, with D perhaps matching TRBD1 (6 bases). Germline V gene data show CDR1 as SGHNT and CDR2 as YYREEE (reference sequence). The CDR3 is 15 amino acids. V lost 3 bases and J 0 bases, leaving 12 bases between the germline ends. This CDR3 reads CASSYANRVNTEAFF. DNA for the CDR3: TGTGCCAGCAGCTACGCGAACAGGGTGAACACTGAAGCTTTCTTT.

This sequence joins TRBV27 and TRBJ2-7, with D possibly TRBD1 on 5 matching bases. This CDR3 has 15 amino acids. V lost 7 bases and J lost 2, with 18 bases in between. The germline gives CDR1 MNHEY, CDR2 SMNVEV (reference sequence). CDR3 DNA: TGTGCCAGCAAAAAGAACAGGTTCTCTCCCTACGAGCAGTACTTC. Translating it yields CASKKNRFSPYEQYF.

J is TRBJ2-4 and V is TRBV7-2; D is unresolved. This CDR3 is 11 amino acids long. Germline CDR1 reads SGHTA; CDR2 reads FQGNSA. The germline V and J ends were trimmed by 3 bases and 11 bases, with 8 bases remaining between them. CDR3 DNA sequence: TGTGCCAGCAGCTTCAACTTACTTCAGTACTTC. This encodes CASSFNLLQYF.

The chain recombines TRBV28 with TRBJ2-4; TRBD1 aligns across 8 bases. Germline V gives CDR1 MDHEN, CDR2 SYDVKM. Trimming took 8 bases from V and 8 from J; bases not matched to a gene: 8. This CDR3 has 13 amino acids. The CDR3 bases are TGTGCCAGCCGCGGACAGGGAGTAGACATTCAGTACTTC. Translation gives CASRGQGVDIQYF.

This chain links TRBV30 with TRBJ2-3, with 7 bases that match TRBD2. CDR3 length: 14 amino acids. Germline V gene data show CDR1 as GTSNPN and CDR2 as SVGIG (reference sequence). V was pared by 2 bases and J by 3 bases, with 5 bases of the junction left unmatched. For the CDR3, the DNA is TGTGCCTGGAGTCGGACTAGATCAACAGATACGCAGTATTTT. Protein sequence: CAWSRTRSTDTQYF.

This chain joins TRBV6-2 or TRBV6-3 and TRBJ1-5; D perhaps matches TRBD1 (5 bases). Trimming removed 2 bases from V and 4 bases from J, with 12 bases in between. This CDR3 is built from 15 residues. The germline V gene encodes CDR1 MNHEY and CDR2 SVGEGT. The CDR3 spells CASSYQGLPNQPQHF. CDR3 in DNA: TGTGCCAGCAGTTACCAGGGTTTACCAAATCAGCCCCAGCATTTT.

For this clone: Other nucleotide sequences from this sample produce the same CDR3. The chain employs TRBV7-9 and TRBJ2-1; 7 nucleotides match TRBD1. This CDR3 comprises 12 residues. Germline lookup yields CDR1 SEHNR and CDR2 FQNEAQ (reference sequence). V dropped 5 bases and J dropped 7; count of bases not matched to a gene: 2. This CDR3 reads CASSPGGNEQFF. DNA for the CDR3: TGTGCCAGCAGCCCAGGGGGTAATGAGCAGTTCTTC.

In this sample, this clone turned up once. The rearrangement uses TRBV9 and TRBJ1-1, with D possibly matching TRBD1 (5 bases). The CDR3 length is 15 residues. Germline-derived CDR1 and CDR2 are SGDLS and YYNGEE. V gave up 0 bases and J gave up 2 bases, with 11 bases separating them. The CDR3 spells CASSVGGGTNTEAFF. The CDR3 bases are TGTGCCAGCAGCGTAGGCGGGGGTACAAACACTGAAGCTTTCTTT.

The chain carries TRBV28 and TRBJ1-5; TRBD1 matches 7 bases. The CDR3 is 16 amino acids. The V gene end was trimmed by 4 bases and the J gene end by 4 bases; junction bases not matched to a gene: 10. Per the germline V gene, CDR1 is MDHEN and CDR2 is SYDVKM. The CDR3 bases are TGTGCCAGCAGTTCAGGCCCAGGACAGGTGAATCAGCCCCAGCATTTT. Translating gives CASSSGPGQVNQPQHF.

The rearrangement uses TRBV5-1 and TRBJ1-1; 7 bases align to TRBD1. The germline V gene has CDR1 SGHRS and CDR2 YFSETQ. Losses at the gene ends were 3 bases for V and 4 bases for J; bases not matched to a gene: 6. The CDR3 is made up of 14 amino acids. CDR3: CASSSDGTVTEAFF. CDR3 coding DNA: TGCGCCAGCAGCTCCGACGGGACAGTCACTGAAGCTTTCTTT.

The rearrangement joins TRBV2 to TRBJ1-4; D call uncertain. Per the germline V gene, CDR1 is SNHLY and CDR2 is FYNNEI. The length of the CDR3 is 13 residues. Trimming left V 6 bases short and J 4 bases short, with 9 bases between. The CDR3 here is CASRAGINEKLFF. CDR3 nucleotides: TGTGCCAGCAGAGCGGGTATTAATGAAAAACTGTTTTTT.

The genes are TRBV28 and TRBJ2-2; D is possibly TRBD2 (5 bases). V was pared by 6 bases and J by 0 bases, with 26 bases between. The CDR3 totals 20 residues. Germline V gene data show CDR1 as MDHEN and CDR2 as SYDVKM. In DNA form, the CDR3 reads TGTGCCAGCAGCAGTTTCATCGGCTCGTCCGGGGTCGCGAACACCGGGGAGCTGTTTTTT. Translation gives CASSSFIGSSGVANTGELFF. Looking up the rest from reference TRBV28 and TRBJ2-2 gives the full variable domain: DVKVTQSSRYLVKRTGEKVFLECVQDMDHENMFWYRQDPGLGLRLIYFSYDVKMKEKGDIPEGYSVSREKKERFSLILESASTNQTSMYLCASSSFIGSSGVANTGELFFGEGSRLTVL.

The CDR3 nucleotides read TGTGCCTGGAGTGTACAGGGGACCATCAATCAGCCCCAGCATTTT. Translated, it gives CAWSVQGTINQPQHF. J is TRBJ1-5 and V is TRBV30; 7 bases are a match to TRBD1. The CDR3 loop spans 15 amino acids. CDR1 GTSNPN and CDR2 SVGIG come from the germline V gene (reference sequence). Trimming removed 0 bases from V and 3 bases from J; junction bases left unmatched: 5.

V and J are TRBV14 and TRBJ1-1; no definite D call. Germline V gene data show CDR1 as SGHDN and CDR2 as FVKESK. The V end was cut by 3 bases, the J end by 0 bases, with 8 bases between. This CDR3 is 14 amino acids long. The DNA of the CDR3 is TGTGCCAGCAGCCATCCGAGCCTGAACACTGAAGCTTTCTTT. This gives the protein CASSHPSLNTEAFF.

The chain carries TRBV28 and TRBJ1-5, with D maybe TRBD1 (6 bases). Trimming removed 6 bases from V and 7 bases from J, with 10 bases in between. Germline V gene lookup returns CDR1 MDHEN and CDR2 SYDVKM. The CDR3 is made up of 12 amino acids. This CDR3 reads CASRQGGQPQHF. The CDR3 region has the DNA TGTGCCAGCAGACAAGGGGGACAGCCCCAGCATTTT.

CDR3 loop: CASSARQGSNSPLHF. CDR3 nucleotide sequence: TGTGCCAGTAGCGCGAGACAGGGGAGTAATTCACCCCTCCACTTT. The chain has TRBV19 and TRBJ1-6, with 8 bases lining up with TRBD1. V shed 6 bases, J shed 6 bases, and the junction held 7 bases outside the gene matches. Germline V gene lookup returns CDR1 LNHDA and CDR2 SQIVND (reference sequence). The CDR3 loop spans 15 amino acids.

J is TRBJ2-1 and V is TRBV19, with 7 bases matching TRBD2. The CDR3 consists of 18 residues. Losses at the gene ends were 5 bases for V and 0 bases for J; bases not matched to a gene: 13. Germline values: CDR1 LNHDA, CDR2 SQIVND (reference sequence). The CDR3 spells CASSHGTTSPSSYNEQFF. The CDR3 nucleotides are TGTGCCAGTAGTCACGGGACTACTAGCCCGAGCTCCTACAATGAGCAGTTCTTC.